The rows below give T cell receptor beta chains drawn from one sample of a study of tumor-infiltrating lymphocytes in oesophageal squamous cell carcinoma. TCRdb used MiXCR to reprocess the PCR reads, holding one entry per CDR3 protein. The sample has about 24,000 distinct CDR3 sequences; more than 30% are singletons. The specimen sequenced was esophageal tumor tissue. Receptors were obtained from a male donor with esophageal squamous cell carcinoma. The CDR3 runs from the conserved cysteine through the conserved F or W. Each record gives: J gene, V gene, D gene, clone size, CDR3 protein, CDR3 DNA. D genes are given only for firm matches. The size entry is marked missing in some rows and otherwise reads once, few, many or a size class.

TRBJ2-7,TRBV6-6,TRBD1,many,CASSYGTGGSYEQYF,TGTGCCAGCAGTTACGGGACAGGAGGCTCCTACGAGCAGTACTTC
TRBJ1-2,TRBV4-1,.,.,CASSLRLGTEANYGYTF,TGCGCCAGCAGCCTGAGGCTTGGGACGGAAGCTAACTATGGCTACACCTTC
TRBJ2-3,TRBV7-6,.,.,CASSGGSTDTQYF,TGTGCCAGCAGCGGGGGTAGCACAGATACGCAGTATTTT
TRBJ2-5,TRBV7-8,.,.,CASSLARGQETQYF,TGTGCCAGCAGCTTAGCTAGGGGGCAAGAGACCCAGTACTTC
TRBJ2-7,TRBV6-1,TRBD1,many,CASSNGQGSYEQYF,TGTGCCAGCAGCAACGGACAGGGGTCTTACGAGCAGTACTTC
TRBJ1-6,TRBV18,.,.,CASSPLTPRGSPLHF,TGTGCCAGCTCACCACTAACCCCCCGGGGTTCACCCCTCCACTTT
TRBJ2-7,TRBV27,.,once,CASRIFSIRNTDTQYF,TGTGCCAGCAGAATCTTTAGCATCCGAAACACAGATACGCAGTACTTC
TRBJ2-4,TRBV6-8,.,.,CASSYRGPPSIQYF,TGTGCCAGCAGTTACAGGGGCCCCCCAAGCATTCAGTACTTC
TRBJ1-3,TRBV6-1,.,once,CASGSSRQTTAGNTIYF,TGTGCCAGTGGTTCGTCACGGCAGACGACTGCTGGAAACACCATATATTTT
TRBJ2-1,TRBV12-3/TRBV12-4,TRBD2,.,CASRPTSGGRSYNEQFF,TGTGCCAGCAGGCCGACTAGCGGGGGGCGCTCCTACAATGAGCAGTTCTTC
TRBJ2-5,TRBV14,TRBD1,few,CASRHRTGLPRETQYF,TGTGCCAGCAGACATAGGACAGGGCTCCCTCGGGAGACCCAGTACTTC
TRBJ2-1,TRBV2,TRBD1,.,CATQRGQGYNEQFF,TGTGCCACACAGAGAGGACAGGGCTACAATGAGCAGTTCTTC
TRBJ2-7,TRBV9,TRBD2,few,CASSVSSGGPLGDEQYF,TGTGCCAGCAGCGTGTCTAGCGGGGGCCCCCTCGGGGACGAGCAGTACTTC
TRBJ2-7,TRBV7-9,.,many,CASSLSEVRRTSLHNEQYF,TGTGCCAGCAGCTTAAGTGAGGTGCGCAGGACCTCTCTGCACAATGAGCAGTACTTC
TRBJ2-3,TRBV7-9,TRBD2,.,CASSPLAGGMSTDTQYF,TGTGCCAGCAGCCCACTAGCGGGGGGGATGAGCACAGATACGCAGTATTTT
TRBJ2-2,TRBV5-5,TRBD2,.,CASSGAGGTGELFF,TGTGCCAGCAGTGGAGCGGGAGGAACCGGGGAGCTGTTTTTT
TRBJ2-5,TRBV6-6,.,.,CASSYGRKETQYF,TGTGCCAGCAGTTACGGGCGGAAAGAGACCCAGTACTTC
TRBJ2-2,TRBV7-8,TRBD1,medium-sized,CASSSGQGGTGELFF,TGTGCCAGCAGCTCGGGACAGGGAGGGACCGGGGAGCTGTTTTTT
TRBJ2-6,TRBV7-5,.,many,CISVPVRGEAGLLWLHLRF,.
TRBJ2-5,TRBV7-2,TRBD1,few,CASSRDRGTQYF,TGTGCCAGCAGCCGGGACAGGGGGACCCAGTACTTC
TRBJ2-7,TRBV25-1,.,.,CASSEWGYEQYF,TGTGCCAGCAGTGAATGGGGTTACGAGCAGTACTTC
TRBJ1-5,TRBV6-6,TRBD1,many,CASSYVGQDLGTQHF,TGTGCCAGCAGTTACGTCGGACAGGACCTAGGAACCCAGCATTTT
TRBJ2-7,TRBV7-2,TRBD1,.,CASSLGTGATYEQYF,TGTGCCAGCAGCTTAGGGACAGGCGCGACCTACGAGCAGTACTTC
TRBJ2-7,TRBV7-2,TRBD2,once,CASSSTRGVLADNEQYF,TGTGCCAGCAGCTCAACCCGAGGAGTGCTAGCGGACAATGAGCAGTACTTC
TRBJ2-7,TRBV12-3/TRBV12-4,.,many,CASSFARAPAYEQYF,TGTGCCAGCAGTTTTGCGAGGGCCCCTGCCTACGAGCAGTACTTC
TRBJ2-1,TRBV7-4,.,few,CASSPTSGEQFF,TGTGCCAGCAGCCCAACAAGTGGTGAGCAGTTCTTC
TRBJ2-7,TRBV7-2,TRBD2,.,CASRGGLVSEQYF,TGTGCCAGCAGGGGGGGACTAGTGAGCGAGCAGTACTTC
TRBJ2-2,TRBV7-2,TRBD2,.,CASSERTSGRLHGELFF,TGTGCCAGCAGCGAGAGGACTAGCGGGAGGTTACACGGGGAGCTGTTTTTT
TRBJ2-5,TRBV10-3,.,medium-sized,CAISEGQNQETQYF,TGTGCCATCAGTGAAGGGCAGAACCAAGAGACCCAGTACTTC
TRBJ2-1,TRBV27,.,many,CASSLGGGSFEQFF,TGTGCCAGCAGTTTAGGAGGGGGGTCTTTTGAGCAGTTCTTC
TRBJ2-6,TRBV2,TRBD1,.,CASKDRAGANVLTF,TGTGCCAGCAAAGACAGGGCCGGGGCCAACGTCCTGACTTTC
TRBJ2-1,TRBV11-3,TRBD2,.,CASSLQGGSYNEQFF,TGTGCCAGCAGCTTACAGGGAGGGTCCTACAATGAGCAGTTCTTC
TRBJ2-5,TRBV7-6,.,medium-sized,CASSPGQAKTQYF,TGTGCCAGCAGCCCGGGTCAGGCGAAGACCCAGTACTTC
TRBJ2-2,TRBV7-3,.,.,CASSTYTGELFF,TGTGCCAGCAGCACATACACCGGGGAGCTGTTTTTT
TRBJ2-5,TRBV7-2,.,once,CASSSPGGWETQYF,TGTGCCAGCAGCTCCCCTGGGGGCTGGGAGACCCAGTACTTC
TRBJ2-7,TRBV7-2,.,medium-sized,CASSFRGGGGSYEQYF,TGTGCCAGCAGTTTCAGGGGGGGCGGTGGGTCCTACGAGCAGTACTTC
TRBJ2-2,TRBV6-1,TRBD2,many,CASSSFDVLAGENTGELFF,TGTGCCAGCAGTTCATTTGATGTTTTAGCGGGAGAGAACACCGGGGAGCTGTTTTTT
TRBJ2-3,TRBV7-2,TRBD2,few,CASSRDYLSTDTQYF,TGTGCCAGCAGTCGGGACTACCTCAGCACAGATACGCAGTATTTT
TRBJ2-1,TRBV18,.,many,CASSPGAGYNEQFF,TGTGCCAGCTCACCCGGCGCAGGGTACAATGAGCAGTTCTTC
TRBJ2-1,TRBV7-2,.,.,CASSKGLVSFFF,TGTGCCAGCAGTAAGGGACTGGTAAGTTTCTTCTTC
TRBJ2-5,TRBV12-3/TRBV12-4,.,many,CASRRGGETQYF,TGTGCCAGCAGGAGGGGGGGTGAGACCCAGTACTTC
TRBJ2-7,TRBV5-1,.,many,CASSWKDGSYEQYF,TGCGCCAGCAGCTGGAAGGACGGATCCTACGAGCAGTACTTC
TRBJ2-6,TRBV7-9,.,many,CASSLGVSRTGANVLTF,TGTGCCAGCAGCTTAGGGGTCTCGCGAACCGGGGCCAACGTCCTGACTTTC
TRBJ2-5,TRBV7-6,TRBD1,once,CASSLGQGVETQYF,TGTGCCAGCAGCCTGGGCCAGGGGGTGGAGACCCAGTACTTC
TRBJ2-7,TRBV6-1,TRBD1,many,CASSRDRGYEQYF,TGTGCCAGCAGTCGGGACAGGGGCTACGAGCAGTACTTC
TRBJ2-7,TRBV6-1,.,few,CASSEMGEQYF,TGTGCCAGCAGTGAAATGGGGGAGCAGTACTTC
TRBJ1-1,TRBV5-1,.,.,CASSFLLGGTEAFF,TGCGCCAGCAGCTTTCTTCTGGGGGGGACTGAAGCTTTCTTT
TRBJ2-1,TRBV6-1,.,.,CASSEAVSYNEQFF,TGTGCCAGCAGTGAAGCGGTCTCATACAATGAGCAGTTCTTC
TRBJ2-1,TRBV7-3,TRBD2,many,CASSLTWLAGYNEQFF,TGTGCCAGCAGCTTAACGTGGCTAGCGGGCTACAATGAGCAGTTCTTC
TRBJ2-7,TRBV11-2,.,once,CASSLQAAEQYF,TGTGCCAGCAGTCTACAGGCAGCCGAGCAGTACTTC
TRBJ2-5,TRBV7-6,TRBD1,few,CASKDRGETQYF,TGTGCCAGCAAGGACAGGGGAGAGACCCAGTACTTC
TRBJ2-1,TRBV10-2,.,many,CASSMQGGEQFF,TGCGCCAGCAGTATGCAAGGGGGTGAGCAGTTCTTC
TRBJ2-7,TRBV7-2,TRBD1,medium-sized,CASSLVGTGKIYEQYF,TGTGCCAGCAGCTTAGTCGGGACAGGGAAAATCTACGAGCAGTACTTC